A selection of T cell receptor beta chains follows, all from one sample in a study of cytomegalovirus exposure and HLA in healthy donors. The method was immunoSEQ multiplex PCR; TCRdb's version includes in-frame clones alone and lacks a portion of them. Altogether over 150,000 clones are present, around 80% being singletons, with the ten largest covering more than 1.2%. Sequences were obtained from PBMCs. The receptors come from a man younger than 35 in good health and CMV-seronegative. Each CDR3 is given with its conserved first and last residue. Fields, in order: CDR3 protein, CDR3 DNA, D gene, J gene, V gene, clone size. A D gene is named only where the DNA matches it firmly. The size of a clone is reported for some rows only, either as once, few or many, or as a class for expanded clones.

CASSPILAGPEYEQYF	TGTGCCAGCAGCCCGATTCTAGCGGGCCCGGAGTACGAGCAGTACTTC	TRBD2	TRBJ2-7	TRBV7-2	few
CASSGREIQFF	TGTGCCAGCAGTGGGCGGGAAATCCAGTTCTTC	.	TRBJ2-1	TRBV2	.
CASSFRLADTGELFF	TGTGCCAGCAGTTTTCGACTAGCTGACACCGGGGAGCTGTTTTTT	TRBD2	TRBJ2-2	TRBV28	.
CARGGPSLGYTF	TGTGCCCGCGGGGGCCCCTCGCTCGGCTACACCTTC	.	TRBJ1-2	TRBV30	.
CASTQIAGPYNEQFF	TGTGCCAGCACTCAAATAGCGGGACCCTACAATGAGCAGTTCTTC	TRBD2	TRBJ2-1	TRBV11-2	.
CASSLGLAGGVDTQYF	TGCGCCAGCAGCTTGGGGCTAGCGGGAGGGGTGGATACGCAGTATTTT	TRBD2	TRBJ2-3	TRBV5-1	.
CASSFLAGSQETQYF	TGTGCCAGCAGCTTTTTAGCGGGATCACAAGAGACCCAGTACTTC	TRBD2	TRBJ2-5	TRBV7-8	.
CASIRRGQAQETQYF	TGTGCCAGCATCCGAAGAGGACAGGCGCAAGAGACCCAGTACTTC	TRBD1	TRBJ2-5	TRBV6-1	.
CASSFGTDGETQYF	TGTGCCAGCAGCTTTGGGACAGACGGGGAGACCCAGTACTTC	TRBD1	TRBJ2-5	TRBV11-2	.
CASSQARASGSYEQYF	TGTGCCAGCAGTCAGGCCCGGGCTAGCGGGTCCTACGAGCAGTACTTC	TRBD2	TRBJ2-7	TRBV27	.
CASANNRGPTDTQYF	TGTGCCAGCGCAAACAACAGGGGGCCCACAGATACGCAGTATTTT	TRBD1	TRBJ2-3	TRBV18	once
CTSSPKGLAYPYEQYF	TGCACCAGCAGCCCCAAGGGACTAGCGTATCCCTACGAGCAGTACTTC	.	TRBJ2-7	TRBV1	once
CASSLYSGSGNTIYF	TGTGCCAGCAGCTTGTACAGCGGCTCTGGAAACACCATATATTTT	.	TRBJ1-3	TRBV7-8	.
CASSVEGNTEAFF	TGTGCCAGCAGTGTGGAGGGGAACACTGAAGCTTTCTTT	.	TRBJ1-1	TRBV6-1	.
CASTPAGPDGRGPEAFF	TGTGCCAGCACCCCAGCGGGGCCAGATGGGCGGGGGCCTGAAGCTTTCTTT	.	TRBJ1-1	TRBV27	.
CASSFVRSGELFF	TGTGCCAGCAGCTTTGTTAGATCCGGGGAGCTGTTTTTT	.	TRBJ2-2	TRBV7-2	.
CASSLDLVNEQFF	TGTGCCAGCAGCTTAGATCTTGTGAATGAGCAGTTCTTC	.	TRBJ2-1	TRBV11-2	.
CASSYNLVGNTEAFF	TGTGCCAGCAGTTACAATCTGGTCGGGAACACTGAAGCTTTCTTT	.	TRBJ1-1	TRBV6-5	.
CASRRTGGNQPQHF	TGTGCCAGCAGGCGGACAGGGGGCAATCAGCCCCAGCATTTT	TRBD1	TRBJ1-5	TRBV28	once
CASSGGGRRGLRDYEQYF	TGTGCCAGCAGCGGGGGGGGACGGAGGGGACTTAGGGACTACGAGCAGTACTTC	.	TRBJ2-7	TRBV21-1	.
CASSSQGPPETQYF	TGTGCCAGCAGTTCACAGGGGCCCCCAGAGACCCAGTACTTC	TRBD1	TRBJ2-5	TRBV28	.
CASSWGTSEHTDTQYF	TGTGCCAGCAGCTGGGGGACTAGCGAGCACACAGATACGCAGTATTTT	TRBD2	TRBJ2-3	TRBV5-6	once
CASSRPQGATDTQYF	TGTGCCAGCAGCCGCCCACAGGGGGCAACAGATACGCAGTATTTT	TRBD1	TRBJ2-3	TRBV6-6	once
CASSGGLAGPSYEQYF	TGTGCCAGCAGCGGGGGACTAGCGGGGCCCTCCTACGAGCAGTACTTC	TRBD2	TRBJ2-7	TRBV5-6	.
CASSSGGQGGYEQYF	TGCGCCAGCAGCTCGGGGGGACAGGGGGGCTACGAGCAGTACTTC	TRBD1	TRBJ2-7	TRBV5-1	.
CASSSPTGQYF	TGTGCCAGCAGTTCCCCGACAGGGCAGTACTTC	.	TRBJ2-7	TRBV6-5	.
CASSQGWSSAPLGETQYF	TGCGCCAGCAGCCAAGGCTGGTCTAGCGCCCCTCTGGGAGAGACCCAGTACTTC	.	TRBJ2-5	TRBV4-3	.
CASVGGVGIGSTDTQYF	TGTGCCAGCGTTGGAGGAGTGGGGATCGGCAGCACAGATACGCAGTATTTT	.	TRBJ2-3	TRBV9	few
CASSRDSTYEQYF	TGCGCCAGCAGCCGGGACTCCACCTACGAGCAGTACTTC	.	TRBJ2-7	TRBV5-1	.
CASSPSGSAKLFF	TGTGCCAGCAGTCCCTCAGGGTCCGCAAAACTGTTTTTT	.	TRBJ1-4	TRBV6-5	.
CASSSPGGPQHF	TGTGCCAGCAGCTCCCCGGGAGGGCCCCAGCATTTT	.	TRBJ1-5	TRBV7-9	.
CASSGTSADTQYF	TGCGCCAGCAGTGGGACTAGCGCAGATACGCAGTATTTT	TRBD2	TRBJ2-3	TRBV10-1	.
CASSLATGNTGELFF	TGCGCCAGCAGCTTGGCCACAGGGAACACCGGGGAGCTGTTTTTT	.	TRBJ2-2	TRBV5-1	.
CASSMTGSYEQYF	TGTGCCAGTAGTATGACAGGATCCTACGAGCAGTACTTC	.	TRBJ2-7	TRBV19	.
CASSPTSAETQYF	TGTGCCAGCTCGCCGACTAGTGCGGAGACCCAGTACTTC	.	TRBJ2-5	TRBV18	.
CASSQSSQAFPDAFF	TGCGCCAGCAGTCAATCCTCGCAGGCTTTCCCGGATGCTTTCTTT	.	TRBJ1-1	TRBV23-1	.
CASSQSGSQSGQPQHF	TGTGCCAGCTCACAATCGGGATCACAATCGGGGCAGCCCCAGCATTTT	.	TRBJ1-5	TRBV18	.
CASGRGAGETDTQYF	TGTGCCAGCGGGCGAGGAGCGGGAGAGACAGATACGCAGTATTTT	TRBD2	TRBJ2-3	TRBV7-9	once
CASSPELGGLGEQYF	TGTGCCAGCTCACCGGAGTTGGGGGGGCTGGGAGAGCAGTACTTC	.	TRBJ2-7	TRBV18	.
CASSFLAGGHPDTQYF	TGTGCCAGCAGCTTCCTAGCGGGAGGCCATCCAGATACGCAGTATTTT	TRBD2	TRBJ2-3	TRBV11-2	.
CASSETGDRYGYTF	TGCGCCAGCAGCGAGACAGGGGATCGCTATGGCTACACCTTC	TRBD1	TRBJ1-2	TRBV5-1	few
CASSYSMGGYYGYTF	TGTGCCAGCAGTTACTCGATGGGGGGGTACTATGGCTACACCTTC	.	TRBJ1-2	TRBV6-6	.
CASSQGDRDYEQYF	TGCGCCAGCAGCCAAGGGGACAGGGACTACGAGCAGTACTTC	TRBD1	TRBJ2-7	TRBV4-3	.
CASSPTGGAYNEQFF	TGTGCCAGCAGCCCGACAGGTGGGGCCTACAATGAGCAGTTCTTC	.	TRBJ2-1	TRBV9	.
CASWGTREGQASEQYF	TGTGCCAGCTGGGGGACGCGGGAGGGCCAAGCGAGTGAGCAGTACTTC	TRBD2	TRBJ2-7	TRBV18	.